This TCR beta chain was retrieved from a study of control samples from healthy donors and cancer patients. The junction had 11 bases not matched to a gene; V was cut back by 6 bases and J by 5 bases. CDR3 size: 16 residues. Looked up from germline, CDR1 is MDHEN and CDR2 is SYDVKM. Profiling relied on immunoSEQ multiplex PCR, and the TCRdb table lists in-frame clones only, not all of them. This sample carries over 200,000 clones, over 75% of them seen once, and the ten largest clones take more than 10%. Sequencing was carried out using PBMCs. The rearrangement uses TRBV28 and TRBJ2-7; 12 bases are a match to TRBD2. The receptor comes from a woman aged 60-70 years with lung cancer. This CDR3 is CASRLRLAGERNEQYF. Here the CDR3 DNA reads TGTGCCAGCAGATTGAGACTAGCGGGAGAAAGAAACGAGCAGTACTTC.